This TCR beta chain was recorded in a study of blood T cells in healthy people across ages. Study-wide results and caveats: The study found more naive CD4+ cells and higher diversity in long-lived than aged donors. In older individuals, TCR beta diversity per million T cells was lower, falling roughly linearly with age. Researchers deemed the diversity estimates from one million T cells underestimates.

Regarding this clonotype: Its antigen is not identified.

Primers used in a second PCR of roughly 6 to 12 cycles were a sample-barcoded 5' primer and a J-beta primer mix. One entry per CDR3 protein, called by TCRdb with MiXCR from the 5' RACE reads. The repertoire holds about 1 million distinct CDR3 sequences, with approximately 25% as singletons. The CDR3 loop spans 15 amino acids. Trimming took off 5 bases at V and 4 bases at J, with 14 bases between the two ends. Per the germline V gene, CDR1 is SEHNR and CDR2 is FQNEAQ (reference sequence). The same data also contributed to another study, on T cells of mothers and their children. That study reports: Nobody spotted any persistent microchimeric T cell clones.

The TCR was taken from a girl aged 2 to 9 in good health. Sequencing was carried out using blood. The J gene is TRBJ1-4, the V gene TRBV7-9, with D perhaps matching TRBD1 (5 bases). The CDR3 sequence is CASSPPRTSNEKLFF. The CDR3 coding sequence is TGTGCCAGCAGCCCTCCACGGACAAGTAATGAAAAACTGTTTTTT. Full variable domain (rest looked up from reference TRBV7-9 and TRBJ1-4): DTGVSQNPRHKITKRGQNVTFRCDPISEHNRLYWYRQTLGQGPEFLTYFQNEAQLEKSRLLSDRFSAERPKGSFSTLEIQRTEQGDSAMYLCASSPPRTSNEKLFFGSGTQLSVL.